This T cell receptor (beta chain) was recovered during a study of blood T cell repertoires in COVID-19 (dated by TCRdb to about 2020). Study-level background: Samples covering the acute and convalescent phases of COVID-19 were provided by collaborators in the United States, Italy and Spain. Subjects who had been exposed to COVID-19, were actively infected with it, or had recovered from it provided the deeply sampled blood TCRbeta repertoires that made up the dataset. The repertoires were released in a freely available public database intended as a resource for research on the immune response to SARS-CoV-2. Samples were obtained from the ongoing ImmuneRACE study (first 160 participants) and from about 1,300 subjects provided by 6 global collaborators. Sample metadata almost always included a de-identified subject ID, COVID-19 status, age in years and sex. HLA class I and class II types, where available, came from metadata supplied by the sample provider rather than from assay-based typing. The material from the prospective study consisted of cDNA or gDNA derived from T cells, B-cell-depleted T cells, or PBMCs.

The CDR3 sequence holds 16 residues, the cysteine and phenylalanine included. The entry retains the CDR3 DNA only, 48 bases that are in frame from base 1. CDR1 MNHEY and CDR2 SVGEGT are derived from the germline V gene. V was cut back by 4 bases and J by 2 bases, leaving a gap of 17 bases between them. TCRbeta CDR3 regions were amplified from genomic DNA by means of the immunoSEQ Assay, a bias-controlled multiplex PCR. Under the source paper's analysis protocol: Within the assay, amplification of reference gene primers was used to estimate how many nucleated cells each sample contained. To quantify the absolute abundance of each unique TCRbeta CDR3 rearrangement, sequence reads were collapsed and filtered. For each sample, productive Simpson clonality was calculated as the square root of Simpson's diversity index across productive rearrangements. The table comes from immuneACCESS by way of TCRdb, which keeps in-frame sequences with V and J called. Part of the clones is missing from these tables; in studies checked, under half for an unresolved V gene and the rest for unknown reasons. Clone size and the V and J calls come from that table; the DNA yielded D and trimming. Within this sample are about 330,000 clones, with 65% to 85% of them counted one time only. The ten largest clones capture 1.2% of the sample.

Whole blood was collected in K2EDTA tubes by collaborating institutions according to the institutions' own protocols. For TCRbeta analysis, collaborator samples were shipped as frozen whole blood, as isolated PBMCs, or as DNA extracted from either sample type. Note on this clone: Its antigen is not yet known. Qualities for individual bases were not recorded, and no much larger clone is one base off.

The paper's findings and limits, for the study overall: How much clinical and demographic metadata was included differed by source and by participant, and the metadata was provided uncurated.

The material sequenced was peripheral blood. The TCR was taken from a woman between 50 and 59 years old with acute or convalescent COVID-19. The receptor chain draws on TRBV6-2 or TRBV6-3 and TRBJ1-1; no D segment can be confidently identified. The CDR3 reads as follows: CASSLYFGGENTEAFF. DNA sequence: TGTGCCAGCAGTTTGTATTTTGGCGGGGAAAACACTGAAGCTTTCTTT.